These T cell receptor beta chains were read from a single sample in a study of immune heterogeneity within non-small cell lung tumors. In TCRdb, the multiplex PCR reads were re-called with MiXCR into one record per CDR3 protein. The repertoire holds 10,000 or so distinct CDR3 sequences, with under 35% as singletons. Sequencing was carried out using lung tumor tissue. These receptors all come from a woman aged 50 to 65 with non-small cell lung cancer. The CDR3 runs from the conserved cysteine through the conserved F or W. The order of the fields is V gene, J gene, D gene, CDR3 length, CDR3 protein. The D gene is left open where the match is weak.

TRBV9	TRBJ2-1	TRBD2	16	CASSPRGGSSYNEQFF
TRBV15	TRBJ2-7	NA	12	CATGGSVYEQYF
TRBV5-1	TRBJ2-7	NA	14	CASSLALNSYEQYF
TRBV6-2/TRBV6-3	TRBJ2-2	TRBD2	17	CASSGLAGGPWTGELFF
TRBV30	TRBJ1-1	TRBD1	13	CAWNRGENTEAFF
TRBV29-1	TRBJ2-1	TRBD2	15	CSTPVRPGLAVEQFF
TRBV2	TRBJ1-5	NA	14	CASSRTEGNQPQHF
TRBV5-1	TRBJ2-7	TRBD2	15	CASSPPTSGIPEQYF
TRBV30	TRBJ2-2	NA	13	CAWDPRFTGELFF
TRBV6-2/TRBV6-3	TRBJ1-2	NA	15	CASGEQGPSNYGYTF
TRBV29-1	TRBJ2-7	TRBD2	14	CSAWSGSMSYEQYF
TRBV7-8	TRBJ2-3	TRBD2	19	CASSFRGLAGGQNTDTQYF
TRBV19	TRBJ2-7	TRBD2	15	CASSMGGAPPYEQYF
TRBV4-1	TRBJ1-2	NA	14	CASSQDGLSGGYTF
TRBV28	TRBJ2-5	TRBD1	15	CASSDDRGGRETQYF
TRBV10-2	TRBJ2-7	NA	13	CASRDDGPNEQYF
TRBV7-9	TRBJ2-1	NA	14	CASIMDSQYNEQFF
TRBV5-1	TRBJ1-2	NA	14	CASSFAGEGCGYTF
TRBV7-9	TRBJ1-3	NA	16	CASSLGAALSGNTIYF
TRBV7-2	TRBJ2-1	TRBD2	19	CASRQTLAGGLRTQDEQFF
TRBV19	NA	NA	14	CASSNSRKGETQYF
TRBV24-1	TRBJ2-3	NA	14	CATSEEGSTDTQYF
TRBV29-1	TRBJ2-3	TRBD2	19	CSVDRSSGGARGGTDTQYF
TRBV19	TRBJ1-1	NA	15	CASTTMRDKYTEAFF
TRBV20-1	TRBJ1-4	TRBD1	13	CSALDRGLEKLFF
TRBV28	TRBJ1-2	NA	15	CASSLRGRGHYGYTF
TRBV28	TRBJ2-5	NA	13	CASGHANQETQYF
TRBV5-1	TRBJ2-1	TRBD2	17	CASSYGRDSGGAAEQFF
TRBV5-6	TRBJ2-3	NA	15	CASSKEVLLADTQYF
TRBV6-2/TRBV6-3	TRBJ1-1	NA	14	CASSYKGMDTEAFF
TRBV18	TRBJ1-1	NA	13	CASSPIDNTEAFF
TRBV28	TRBJ2-1	NA	13	CASSSGSRNEQFF
TRBV2	TRBJ2-1	NA	15	CASSDSPLTYNEQFF
TRBV24-1	TRBJ2-2	NA	17	CATSDIPGKGGTGELFF
TRBV19	NA	NA	13	CASSEQNQETQYF
TRBV27	TRBJ2-2	NA	13	CASSSRATGELFF
TRBV2	TRBJ2-2	NA	13	CASSARPTGELFF
TRBV30	TRBJ1-2	TRBD1	15	CACPDRQNQRGGYTF
TRBV25-1	TRBJ2-7	NA	12	CASSDSGDEQYF
TRBV5-1	TRBJ1-1	NA	15	CASSLSRDKNTEAFF
TRBV11-2	TRBJ2-1	NA	15	CASSLEAGFNNEQFF
TRBV6-1	TRBJ2-7	TRBD1	12	CASSRRGREQYF
TRBV10-3	TRBJ1-1	NA	15	CAISPGVGKLTEAFF
TRBV28	TRBJ2-5	NA	15	CASSRPGSGQETQYF
TRBV25-1	TRBJ2-1	NA	11	CASRGGGEQFF
TRBV5-1	TRBJ2-1	NA	15	CASSLDSGSYNEQFF
TRBV6-1	TRBJ1-1	NA	15	CASSEIGTLDTEAFF
TRBV3-1	TRBJ1-2	NA	14	CAGSQVPSNYGYTF
TRBV30	TRBJ2-1	NA	16	CAWSVLGQGLYNEQFF
TRBV7-6	TRBJ1-2	NA	16	CASSPSTDPGAAGYTF